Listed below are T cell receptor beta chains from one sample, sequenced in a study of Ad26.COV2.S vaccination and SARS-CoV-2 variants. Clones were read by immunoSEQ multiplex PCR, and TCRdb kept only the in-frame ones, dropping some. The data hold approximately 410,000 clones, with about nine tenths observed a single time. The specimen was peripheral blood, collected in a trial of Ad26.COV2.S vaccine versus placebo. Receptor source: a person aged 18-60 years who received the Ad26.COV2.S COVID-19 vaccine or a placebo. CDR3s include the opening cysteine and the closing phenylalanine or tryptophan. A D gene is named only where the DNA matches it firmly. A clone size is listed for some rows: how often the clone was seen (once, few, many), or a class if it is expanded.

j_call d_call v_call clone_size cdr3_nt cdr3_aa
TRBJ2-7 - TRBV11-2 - TGTGCCAGCAGCTTAGGAAGGTCAGCCTTCGACTTCTCCTACGAGCAGTACTTC CASSLGRSAFDFSYEQYF
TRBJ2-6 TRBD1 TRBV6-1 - TGTGCCAGCAGTAAAGGACAGGGACCTGAGGGGGCCAACGTCCTGACTTTC CASSKGQGPEGANVLTF
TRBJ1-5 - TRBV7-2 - TGTGCCAGCAGCTTAAGGGGGGCGGAACAGCCCCAGCATTTT CASSLRGAEQPQHF
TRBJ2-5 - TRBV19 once TGTGCCAGTAGGGCCAGGGGCCAAGAGACCCAGTACTTC CASRARGQETQYF
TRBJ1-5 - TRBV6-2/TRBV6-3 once TGTGCCAGCAGCCAAGACGGGAGGCCCCAGCATTTT CASSQDGRPQHF
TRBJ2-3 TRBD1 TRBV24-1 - TGTGCCACCAGTGATCCGGGACAGGGGAAAAGTGATACGCAGTATTTT CATSDPGQGKSDTQYF
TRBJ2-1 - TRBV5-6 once TGTGCCAGCAGAAAAATTAGCGGTGCCCGCAATGAGCAGTTCTTC CASRKISGARNEQFF
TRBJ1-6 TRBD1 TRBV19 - TGTGCCAGTAGTGACAGGGGGGGGCTTGGGTCACCCCTCCACTTT CASSDRGGLGSPLHF
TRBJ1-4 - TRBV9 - TGTGCCAGCAGCACCGGGACCCAAGGGTCCCGGAAACTGTTTTTT CASSTGTQGSRKLFF
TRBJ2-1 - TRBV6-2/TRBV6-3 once TGTGCCAGCAGTTCGCTCAGGGTGGGGTTCCATGAGCAGTTCTTC CASSSLRVGFHEQFF
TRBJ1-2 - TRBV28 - TGTGCCAGCAGTTTAGGGGGGGGCGCGAGCTATGGCTACACCTTC CASSLGGGASYGYTF
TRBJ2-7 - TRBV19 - TGTGCCAGTAGTATCTCAGCCGGGGGATCCTACGAGCAGTACTTC CASSISAGGSYEQYF
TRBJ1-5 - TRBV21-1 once TGTGCCAGCAGCAAAGGGGTGGAATCACAGGGAGATAGCAATCAGCCCCAGCATTTT CASSKGVESQGDSNQPQHF
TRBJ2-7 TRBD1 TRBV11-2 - TGTGCCAGCAGCCGAAACAGGGGAGAGCAGTACTTC CASSRNRGEQYF
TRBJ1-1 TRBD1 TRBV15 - TGTGCCACCAGCAGAGAGCGTACGGCAGGGGGCAGGAGGTCTGAAGCTTTCTTT CATSRERTAGGRRSEAFF
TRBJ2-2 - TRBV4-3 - TGCGCCAGCAGCCAAGAACCGGGACAGAACACCGGGGAGCTGTTTTTT CASSQEPGQNTGELFF
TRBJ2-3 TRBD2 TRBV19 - TGTGCCAGTCGGGGGGACTCAGATACGCAGTATTTT CASRGDSDTQYF
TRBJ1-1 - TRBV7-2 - TGTGCCAGCAGCTTAGGCCAGCTGAACACTGAAGCTTTCTTT CASSLGQLNTEAFF
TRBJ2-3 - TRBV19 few TGTGCCAGTAGTATAGAGGGGACAAGGATTAGCACAGATACGCAGTATTTT CASSIEGTRISTDTQYF
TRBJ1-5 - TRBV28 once TGTGCCAGCAGTTCCAACCTAGCTCAGCCCCAGCATTTT CASSSNLAQPQHF
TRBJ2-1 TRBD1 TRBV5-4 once TGTGCCAGCAGCGGGGACAGGGTCACCTACAATGAGCAGTTCTTC CASSGDRVTYNEQFF
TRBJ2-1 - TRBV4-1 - TGCGCCAGCAGCCAACCCCTTAGGATCAGCTCCTACAATGAGCAGTTCTTC CASSQPLRISSYNEQFF
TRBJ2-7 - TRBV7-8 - TGTGCCAGCAGGGGCAGGGCCCCCTACGAGCAGTACTTC CASRGRAPYEQYF
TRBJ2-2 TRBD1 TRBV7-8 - TGTGCCAGCAGCTTGAAACAGGGGTCCGGGGAGCTGTTTTTT CASSLKQGSGELFF
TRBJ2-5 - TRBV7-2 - TGTGCCAGCAGTATGACCGGGGGGCCCCTCTCGTACCAAGAGACCCAGTACTTC CASSMTGGPLSYQETQYF
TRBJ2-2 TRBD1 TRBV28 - TGTGCCAGCAGTTTTACAGGGGGCTCTGTCGGGGAGCTGTTTTTT CASSFTGGSVGELFF
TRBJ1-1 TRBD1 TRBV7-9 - TGTGCCAGCAGCTTTATGGGACAGGGGGGGTCTGAAGCTTTCTTT CASSFMGQGGSEAFF
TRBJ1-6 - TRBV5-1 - TGCGCCAGCAGCCTCGCGGGGCATTCACCCCTCCACTTT CASSLAGHSPLHF
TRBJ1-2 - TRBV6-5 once TGTGCCAGCAGTTACAATGCCCCTCGGGGCTTTGGCTACACCTTC CASSYNAPRGFGYTF
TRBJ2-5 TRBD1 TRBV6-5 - TGTGCCAGCAGAATCCGGGACAGGGTGTCGGAGACCCAGTACTTC CASRIRDRVSETQYF
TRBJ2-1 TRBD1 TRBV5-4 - TGTGCCAGCAGCCCGGAACAGGGGGCCGGTGAGCAGTTCTTC CASSPEQGAGEQFF
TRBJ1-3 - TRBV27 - TGTGCCAGCAGTTTAACGGGACGCTCAGTAAGCTCTGGAAACACCATATATTTT CASSLTGRSVSSGNTIYF
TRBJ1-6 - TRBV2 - TGTGCCAGCAGTGAAGCAGGGTCCTATAATTCACCCCTCCACTTT CASSEAGSYNSPLHF
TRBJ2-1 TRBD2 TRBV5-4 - TGTGCCAGCAGCTTTCGGACTAGCGGGGGGAATGAGCAGTTCTTC CASSFRTSGGNEQFF
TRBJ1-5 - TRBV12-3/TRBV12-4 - TGTGCCAGCAGTTTTGGGAATCAGCCCCAGCATTTT CASSFGNQPQHF
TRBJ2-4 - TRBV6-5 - TGTGCCAGCAGCCCACGGGAAGGCGGCAAAAACATTCAGTACTTC CASSPREGGKNIQYF
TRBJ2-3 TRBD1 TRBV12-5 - TGTGCTAGTGGTTTGGTACTCTTAGTGACAGGGAGAGCAGATACGCAGTATTTT CASGLVLLVTGRADTQYF
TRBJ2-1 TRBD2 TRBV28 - TGTGCCAGCAGGACCAGCGGGGCCTACAATGAGCAGTTCTTC CASRTSGAYNEQFF